Listed below are T cell receptor beta chains from one sample, sequenced in a study of shared clonotypes between healthy human individuals. The protocol was immunoSEQ multiplex PCR, while the TCRdb copy is restricted to in-frame clones and leaves out a portion. The sample lists more than 450,000 clones, 75% to 85% seen once, with roughly 13% in the top ten. The sequenced sample was PBMCs. The receptor set was obtained from a woman in her forties in good health. Some clones in this sample may be carry-over from other donors' samples. Both conserved end residues are part of each CDR3. A D gene is named only where the DNA matches it firmly. Expanded clones get a size class; other rows say once, few or many, or leave the size out.

V	size	J	D	DNA	CDR3
TRBV18	-	TRBJ2-1	TRBD2	TGTGCCAGCTCACCGAAGGGACTAGCGGGAGGGGTCGATGAGCAGTTCTTC	CASSPKGLAGGVDEQFF
TRBV7-9	-	TRBJ2-7	TRBD2	TGTGCCAGCAGCTTAGCGTCGGGACTAGCGGCCTACGAGCAGTACTTC	CASSLASGLAAYEQYF
TRBV30	-	TRBJ2-1	TRBD2	TGTGCCTGGAAGCAAGCGGGAGGCCCTTCCTACAATGAGCAGTTCTTC	CAWKQAGGPSYNEQFF
TRBV15	-	TRBJ2-1	TRBD1	TGTGCCACCAGCAGAGATGTGGGACAGGGGGGCCATGAGCAGTTCTTC	CATSRDVGQGGHEQFF
TRBV4-2	-	TRBJ2-7	-	TGTGCCAGCAGCCAGACTTTAGCGGCTACCTACGAGCAGTACTTC	CASSQTLAATYEQYF
TRBV28	-	TRBJ1-2	TRBD1	TGTGCCAGCAGTTTAACGGGACAGGGAAACTATGGCTACACCTTC	CASSLTGQGNYGYTF
TRBV2	few	TRBJ2-7	-	TGTGCCAGCAGGGTAGACAGGCGCGAGCAGTACTTC	CASRVDRREQYF
TRBV19	-	TRBJ2-7	-	TGTGCCAGTGCCCGATCCCCCATGCTGAACGAGCAGTACTTC	CASARSPMLNEQYF
TRBV28	-	TRBJ1-2	TRBD1	TGTGCCAGCAGCTTATTGGGGGACAGGGTAACGGCGAGTGGCTACACCTTC	CASSLLGDRVTASGYTF
TRBV6-1	-	TRBJ1-2	-	TGTGCCAGCAGCGGATGGGGGTTCTATGGCTACACCTTC	CASSGWGFYGYTF
TRBV30	-	TRBJ2-7	-	TGTGCCTGGAGTGTACAAAACTCCCTCTACGAGCAGTACTTC	CAWSVQNSLYEQYF
TRBV28	once	TRBJ2-2	TRBD2	TGTGCCACACTGAACCGACTAGCGGGAAACACCGGGGAGCTGTTTTTT	CATLNRLAGNTGELFF
TRBV10-2	-	TRBJ2-7	-	TGCGCCAGCAGTGACGGAGCCGGACAGTACTTC	CASSDGAGQYF
TRBV9	-	TRBJ2-2	TRBD1	TGTGCCAGCAGCCCACCGGGACAGGGGGACGGGGAGCTGTTTTTT	CASSPPGQGDGELFF
TRBV7-2	-	TRBJ2-5	-	TGTGCCAGCAGCTTAGGGTATCAGAGAGAGCAGTACTTC	CASSLGYQREQYF
TRBV4-2	-	TRBJ2-2	-	TGTGCCAGCCAAAGTTGGGGGATGAACACCGGGGAGCTGTTTTTT	CASQSWGMNTGELFF
TRBV7-7	-	TRBJ2-3	-	TGTGCCAGCAGCTTATCGCGCGCCTCGGATACGCAGTATTTT	CASSLSRASDTQYF
TRBV5-4	-	TRBJ2-5	TRBD2	TGTGCCAGCAGCGATCGCGGGAGGGAGACCCAGTACTTC	CASSDRGRETQYF
TRBV11-1	-	TRBJ2-1	-	TGTGCCAGCAGCTTAGTGGGGGGTGAGCAGTTCTTC	CASSLVGGEQFF
TRBV6-6	once	TRBJ2-7	-	TGTGCCAGCAGTTCACTGACCTACGAGCAGTACTTC	CASSSLTYEQYF
TRBV10-3	-	TRBJ2-1	-	TGTGCCATCCACCGGGACATGTCCTACAATGAGCAGTTCTTC	CAIHRDMSYNEQFF
TRBV14	-	TRBJ1-4	-	TGTGCCAGCAGCCAAGATCCCGGGGTCCCTAAACTGTTTTTT	CASSQDPGVPKLFF
TRBV6-5	-	TRBJ2-1	-	TGTGCCAGCAGGAGGGCGGCTAGCTCCTACAATGAGCAGTTCTTC	CASRRAASSYNEQFF
TRBV7-2	-	TRBJ2-1	TRBD2	TGTGCCAGCAGCTCCCTTGGGGGGGAAGGGGATGAGCAGTTCTTC	CASSSLGGEGDEQFF
TRBV2	-	TRBJ2-3	-	TGTGCCAGTACCGTATTATTCACAGATACGCAGTATTTT	CASTVLFTDTQYF
TRBV5-4	-	TRBJ2-3	TRBD2	TGTGCCAGCAGCTCTAGCGGGGCAGATACGCAGTATTTT	CASSSSGADTQYF
TRBV5-1	few	TRBJ2-1	TRBD1	TGCGCCAGCAGCTTGGAGGGACAGGCAGGGGAGCAGTTCTTC	CASSLEGQAGEQFF
TRBV10-3	-	TRBJ1-2	-	TGTGCCATCAGTCCTTTTGGGGGGGGAAGACTTGGCTACACCTTC	CAISPFGGGRLGYTF
TRBV7-2	-	TRBJ2-5	-	TGTGCCAGCAGCGATACACTGGGGCCTGGTGAGACCCAGTACTTC	CASSDTLGPGETQYF
TRBV6-1	-	TRBJ2-7	-	TGTGCCTATCGGACAGAGGGCTACGAGCAGTACTTC	CAYRTEGYEQYF
TRBV9	-	TRBJ2-1	-	TGTGCCAGCAGCGTAGGAAATTGGTATAAATTTAGCTATGAGCAGTTCTTC	CASSVGNWYKFSYEQFF
TRBV30	-	TRBJ2-2	-	TGTGCCTGGAGTGTAGCTCTAGCTCCCGGGGAGCTGTTTTTT	CAWSVALAPGELFF
TRBV7-2	many	TRBJ2-5	-	TGTGCCAGCAGCTTAGCCCCCGGGGGCGCGACTCAAGAGACCCAGTACTTC	CASSLAPGGATQETQYF
TRBV6-1	-	TRBJ2-7	-	TGTGCCAGCAGTGAAGGGGCGGGACAGCCCCTCTACGAGCAGTACTTC	CASSEGAGQPLYEQYF
TRBV19	-	TRBJ1-1	-	TGTGCCAGTAGTGTCGGGGGGGGGAACACTGAAGCTTTCTTT	CASSVGGGNTEAFF
TRBV5-4	-	TRBJ1-2	TRBD1	TGTGCCAGCAGCTACCCGGGACAGGGGAACTATGGCTACACCTTC	CASSYPGQGNYGYTF
TRBV7-9	-	TRBJ2-3	-	TGTGCCAGCAGCTTAGCGTGGAGCGAGACCCCAACAGATACGCAGTATTTT	CASSLAWSETPTDTQYF
TRBV19	-	TRBJ2-2	-	TGTGCCAGTAGTATACTCGGGACCGGGGAGCTGTTTTTT	CASSILGTGELFF
TRBV7-2	-	TRBJ2-5	TRBD2	TGTGCCAGCAGCGTTGTGGGACTAGCGGGAGAGACCCAGTACTTC	CASSVVGLAGETQYF
TRBV4-2	-	TRBJ2-3	-	TGTGCCACACAAGAGAGACAGGCGTTCACAGATACGCAGTATTTT	CATQERQAFTDTQYF
TRBV18	-	TRBJ2-7	TRBD2	TGTGCCAGCTCACCGTCGATTGGACTAGCGACCTACGAGCAGTACTTC	CASSPSIGLATYEQYF
TRBV15	-	TRBJ2-5	TRBD1	TGTGCCACCAGCAGCACAGGGGGCCCCGGGGAGACCCAGTACTTC	CATSSTGGPGETQYF
TRBV5-4	-	TRBJ2-1	-	TGTGCCAGCAGCCTGGCGGTTTACAATGAGCAGTTCTTC	CASSLAVYNEQFF
TRBV18	-	TRBJ2-7	-	TGTGCCAGCTCACTGGAGGCAGACTACGGGCAGTACTTC	CASSLEADYGQYF
TRBV2	-	TRBJ2-7	TRBD2	TGTGCCAGCAACACAATAGCGGGAGGTGTAGGCGAGCAGTACTTC	CASNTIAGGVGEQYF
TRBV5-1	-	TRBJ1-1	-	TGCGCCAGCAGCTTGGAGTGGGGAAGGACTGAAGCTTTCTTT	CASSLEWGRTEAFF
TRBV9	-	TRBJ2-3	TRBD1	TGTGCCAGCAGCACGACAGGGGGCACAGATACGCAGTATTTT	CASSTTGGTDTQYF
TRBV19	-	TRBJ1-1	-	TGTGCCAGTAGTCTCCAGGGCACTGAAGCTTTCTTT	CASSLQGTEAFF
TRBV19	-	TRBJ2-5	TRBD1	TGTGCCAGTACCATACGGCACACCGGGACAGGCCGATATCTTCAAGAGACCCAGTACTTC	CASTIRHTGTGRYLQETQYF
TRBV29-1	once	TRBJ1-1	-	TGCAGCGTTGTACAGGGACCTGGAACTGAAGCTTTCTTT	CSVVQGPGTEAFF
TRBV9	-	TRBJ1-5	TRBD1	TGTGCCAGCAGCACAGGACAGGGCGATCAGCCCCAGCATTTT	CASSTGQGDQPQHF
TRBV6-1	-	TRBJ2-3	-	TGTGCCAGCAGTGAAGCGTTGGCTAGCGGCACAGATACGCAGTATTTT	CASSEALASGTDTQYF
TRBV5-6	-	TRBJ2-6	-	TGTGCCAGCAGCTTGGGGGCCTCTGGGGCCAACGTCCTGACTTTC	CASSLGASGANVLTF